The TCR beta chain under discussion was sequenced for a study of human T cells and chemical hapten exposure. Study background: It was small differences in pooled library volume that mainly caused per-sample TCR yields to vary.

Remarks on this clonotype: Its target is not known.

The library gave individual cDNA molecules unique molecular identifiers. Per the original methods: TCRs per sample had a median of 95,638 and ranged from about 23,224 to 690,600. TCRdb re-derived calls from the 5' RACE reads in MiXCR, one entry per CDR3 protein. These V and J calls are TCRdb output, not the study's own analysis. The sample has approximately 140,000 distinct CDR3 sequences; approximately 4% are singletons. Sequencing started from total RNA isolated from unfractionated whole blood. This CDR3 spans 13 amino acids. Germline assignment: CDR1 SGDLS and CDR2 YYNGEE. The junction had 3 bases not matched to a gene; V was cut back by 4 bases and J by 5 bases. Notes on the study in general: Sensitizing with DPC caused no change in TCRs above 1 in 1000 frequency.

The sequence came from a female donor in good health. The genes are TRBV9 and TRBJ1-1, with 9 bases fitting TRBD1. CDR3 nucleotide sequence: TGTGCCAGCAGCATGGGACAGGGAACTGAAGCTTTCTTT. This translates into CASSMGQGTEAFF.